This T cell receptor (beta chain) is drawn from a study of cytomegalovirus exposure and HLA in healthy donors. The PCR ran on 60 Vbeta and 13 Jbeta primers. Study processing details: In a later analysis, around 11 million of approximately 81 million unique beta chains occurred in at least two donors. Data came from immunoSEQ multiplex PCR; TCRdb stores just in-frame clones and leaves some out. Clone size and V and J calls were adopted from that table, with D and trimming inferred from the DNA. The sample has about 140,000 clones, over 75% seen once; the top ten hold about 2.2%. Healthy bone marrow donors formed the donor group. The receptor's source is a man between 25 and 39 years old in good health and CMV-seronegative. Sequenced: PBMCs.

DNA for the CDR3: TGTGCCAGCAGCCCGGACAGGGGAAGGGAAAAACTGTTTTTT. This encodes CASSPDRGREKLFF. The rearrangement links TRBV11-2 to TRBJ1-4; 9 bases line up with TRBD1. Germline V gene sequence: CDR1 SGHAT, CDR2 FQNNGV. V was clipped by 5 bases and J by 8 bases; unmatched bases: 6. CDR3 length equals 14 residues. The variable domain in full, completed from reference TRBV11-2 and TRBJ1-4, reads EAGVAQSPRYKIIEKRQSVAFWCNPISGHATLYWYQQILGQGPKLLIQFQNNGVVDDSQLPKDRFSAERLKGVDSTLKIQPAKLEDSAVYLCASSPDRGREKLFFGSGTQLSVL.